The present TCR beta chain was sequenced within a study of blood T cells in healthy people across ages. The wider study: Template switching captured about one barcoded beta molecule per two T cells. Findings and caveats of the study: It was found that TCR beta diversity correlated strongly with the percentage of naive T cells. The study regarded diversity estimates from one million T cells as underestimates.

A second about 6 to 11 cycle PCR used barcoded and J-beta primers. TCRdb called the 5' RACE reads again in MiXCR, with one record for every CDR3 protein. The sample comprises about 780,000 distinct CDR3 sequences, 46% of which are singletons, and 15% to 20% rests with the top ten. With each sample, at least 5 micrograms of total RNA were extracted. CDR3 length equals 14 residues. Germline V gene data show CDR1 as KGHSH and CDR2 as LQKENI. Concerning this clonotype itself: As yet, its antigen is unknown.

The chain recombines TRBV18 with TRBJ2-5; D possibly matches TRBD1 or TRBD2 (5 bases each). The J call could be wrong; TRBJ2-7 is a better fit for the DNA end. The TCR was taken from a man of 80 years or more in good health. The material sequenced was blood. The CDR3 spells CASSPGTQGHEQYF. The CDR3 DNA is TGTGCCAGCTCACCTGGGACGCAGGGCCACGAGCAGTACTTC.